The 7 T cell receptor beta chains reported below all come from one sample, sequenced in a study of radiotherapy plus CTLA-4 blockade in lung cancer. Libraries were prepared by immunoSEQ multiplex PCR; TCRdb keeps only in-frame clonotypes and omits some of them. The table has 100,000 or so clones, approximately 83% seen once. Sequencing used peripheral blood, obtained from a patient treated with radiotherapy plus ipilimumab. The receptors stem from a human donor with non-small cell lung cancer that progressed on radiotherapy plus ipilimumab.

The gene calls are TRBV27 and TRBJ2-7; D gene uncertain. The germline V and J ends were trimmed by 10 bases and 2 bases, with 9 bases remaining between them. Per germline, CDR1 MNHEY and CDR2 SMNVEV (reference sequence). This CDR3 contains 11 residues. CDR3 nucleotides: TGTGCCACCTTTCCACCCTACGAGCAGTACTTC. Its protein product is CATFPPYEQYF.

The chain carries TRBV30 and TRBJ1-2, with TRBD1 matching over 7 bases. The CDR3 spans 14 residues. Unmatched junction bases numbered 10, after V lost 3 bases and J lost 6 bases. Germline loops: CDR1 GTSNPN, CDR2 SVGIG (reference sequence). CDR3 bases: TGTGCCTGGAGGGGTCCCACAGGGGCGGATGGCTACACCTTC. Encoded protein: CAWRGPTGADGYTF.

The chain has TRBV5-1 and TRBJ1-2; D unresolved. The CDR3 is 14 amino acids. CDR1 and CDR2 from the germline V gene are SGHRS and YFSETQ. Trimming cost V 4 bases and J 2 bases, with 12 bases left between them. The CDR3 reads CASSRGDLNYGYTF. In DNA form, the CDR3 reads TGCGCCAGCAGCCGCGGGGATCTCAACTATGGCTACACCTTC.

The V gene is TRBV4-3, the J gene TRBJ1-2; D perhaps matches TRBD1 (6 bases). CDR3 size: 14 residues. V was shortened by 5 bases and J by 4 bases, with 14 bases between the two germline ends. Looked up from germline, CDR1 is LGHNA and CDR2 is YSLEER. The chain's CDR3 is CASSSGGSSYGYTF. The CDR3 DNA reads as TGCGCCAGCAGCTCCGGGGGCAGCAGCTATGGCTACACCTTC.

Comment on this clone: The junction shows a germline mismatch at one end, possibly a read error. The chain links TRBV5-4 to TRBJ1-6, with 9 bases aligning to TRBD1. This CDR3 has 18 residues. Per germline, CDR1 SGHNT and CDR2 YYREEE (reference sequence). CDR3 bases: TGTGCCAGCAGCTTGGGGTTCGGGACAGGGCGATATAATTCACCCCTCCGCTTT. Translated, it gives CASSLGFGTGRYNSPLRF.

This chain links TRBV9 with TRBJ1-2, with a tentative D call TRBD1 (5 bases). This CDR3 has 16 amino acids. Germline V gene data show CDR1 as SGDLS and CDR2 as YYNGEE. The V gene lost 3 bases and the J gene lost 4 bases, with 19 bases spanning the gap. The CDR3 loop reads CASSALGASWVYGYTF. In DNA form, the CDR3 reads TGTGCCAGCAGCGCCCTCGGGGCCTCGTGGGTCTATGGCTACACCTTC.

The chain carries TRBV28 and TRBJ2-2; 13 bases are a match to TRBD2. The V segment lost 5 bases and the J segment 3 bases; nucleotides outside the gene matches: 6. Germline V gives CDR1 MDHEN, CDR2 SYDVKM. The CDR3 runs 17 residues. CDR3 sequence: CASSPGLAGAHTGELFF. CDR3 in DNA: TGTGCCAGCAGTCCCGGACTAGCGGGGGCTCACACCGGGGAGCTGTTTTTT.